The rows below give T cell receptor beta chains drawn from one sample of a study of blood T cells in healthy people across ages. TCRdb passed the 5' RACE reads through MiXCR, listing each CDR3 protein once. The sample includes some 1,000,000 distinct CDR3 sequences, approximately 25% seen only once; the top ten take 0.65% to 0.75%. This sample was also put to use in a study of T cells of mothers and their children.

Sequencing was performed on blood. Receptor source: a girl aged 2-10 years in good health. The conserved cysteine and the conserved F or W are not part of the CDR3 here. Each record gives: V gene, J gene, CDR3 protein.

>TRBV4-2|TRBJ2-5
ASSQDPGTSGGIAWETQY
>TRBV5-1|TRBJ2-5
ASSSRGAELYQETQY
>TRBV21-1|NA
ASSRFYPGLANNEQF
>TRBV28|TRBJ2-7
ASSPGQQTYEQY
>TRBV20-1|TRBJ2-5
SARTGGPRETQY
>TRBV29-1|TRBJ1-1
SVEGAGTEAF
>TRBV6-1|TRBJ1-5
ASEQTSNQPQH
>TRBV12-3/TRBV12-4|TRBJ2-7
ASSLFGAGLEY
>TRBV5-6|TRBJ2-7
ASSLEGFGYEQY
>TRBV27|TRBJ2-7
AIARLAGDSYEQY
>TRBV20-1|TRBJ1-1
SAREGVRTEAF
>TRBV10-3|TRBJ1-2
AISESSGGVYGYT
>TRBV29-1|TRBJ1-1
SARTYRGGGTEAF
>TRBV29-1|TRBJ2-2
SVRRTFNTGELF
>TRBV12-3/TRBV12-4|TRBJ2-4
ASSPTGLFLAKNIQY
>TRBV5-5|TRBJ2-2
ASSLLFLRTGLVGELF
>TRBV7-2|TRBJ2-7
ASSLTGLYEQY
>TRBV5-1|TRBJ2-1
ASSLARISMNEQF
>TRBV7-2|TRBJ2-1
ASSSQDSYNEQF
>TRBV5-1|TRBJ2-7
ASSLAPGPDYEQY
>TRBV15|NA
ATSRDFVSGYEQY
>TRBV29-1|TRBJ2-1
SVLRTGGSYNEQF
>TRBV10-3|TRBJ2-5
AISVGARETQY
>TRBV3-1|TRBJ2-5
ASSQDRPGSGETQY
>TRBV12-3/TRBV12-4|TRBJ1-2
ASSPRTGGAGGYT
>TRBV4-1|TRBJ2-5
ASSQERGRQETQY
>TRBV5-1|NA
ASSYPDRGVYEQY
>TRBV6-5|TRBJ2-7
ASSYSGLAAREQY
>TRBV7-8|TRBJ2-2
ASSHAINTGELF
>TRBV7-9|TRBJ2-1
ASSSILTGGGSYNEQF
>TRBV20-1|TRBJ1-2
SAAGSGYT
>TRBV19|TRBJ1-2
ASTVTGLNLFYGYT
>TRBV2|TRBJ2-4
ASRETSGLAKNIQY
>TRBV4-3|TRBJ2-5
ASSQEMGLAGGGETQY
>TRBV9|TRBJ2-1
ASSVATGDPSYNEQF
>TRBV7-2|TRBJ2-3
ASSPLVTGTDTQY
>TRBV20-1|TRBJ2-5
SASFLAGVETQY
>TRBV7-8|TRBJ1-2
ASSSTGDPFTNYGYT
>TRBV2|NA
ANSDGIQETQY
>TRBV20-1|TRBJ2-5
SARSILSSIQTQY
>TRBV18|NA
ASSPSSGRNEQY
>TRBV29-1|TRBJ2-1
SVVPGLSYNEQF
>TRBV4-3|TRBJ1-2
ASSQDGPWEAGGYT
>TRBV7-2|TRBJ2-7
ASSLGRTTYEQY
>TRBV6-5|TRBJ2-1
AGSYSPRENPF
>TRBV20-1|TRBJ1-1
SARDFSEATEAF
>TRBV5-5|TRBJ2-1
ASSPTGEEQF
>TRBV7-2|TRBJ1-2
ASSPGGLGAGYT
>TRBV11-2|TRBJ1-4
ASSSLLQGGEEKLF
>TRBV29-1|TRBJ2-1
SVTGRAYNEQF
>TRBV6-2/TRBV6-3|TRBJ1-4
ASLRRATNEKLF
>TRBV25-1|TRBJ1-3
ASSEYFPLEGFSGNTIY
>TRBV29-1|TRBJ2-7
SVEITGDTYEQY
>TRBV12-3/TRBV12-4|TRBJ2-2
ASSQKANRGLREGNTGELF
>TRBV3-1|NA
ASSREGGPSPSVGQY